This T cell receptor beta chain was captured by sequencing in a study of T-cell reconstitution after alpha-beta-depleted transplantation in children. General study points: A year post-transplant, T-cell counts and diversity derived mostly from newly produced T cells. Two months or so post-transplant, alpha-beta T cells reportedly derived from several hundred expanded graft clones. Day-60 TCRbeta diversity that was high in some patients was derived from surviving recipient T cells and thymic progenitors.

The CDR3 totals 15 residues. Trimming took 3 bases from V and 6 from J; bases not matched to a gene: 9. Germline CDR1 and CDR2: PRHDT and FYEKMQ (reference sequence). A library of TCRbeta sequences, prepared with unique molecular identifiers, was generated. TCRdb re-called the PCR reads with MiXCR, one entry per CDR3 protein. Found here are around 440,000 distinct CDR3 sequences, roughly 10% of them singletons; the top ten hold 2% to 2.5%. Many counts were recorded for this clonotype. Its antigen is currently unknown. The receptor was isolated from a child aged 2 to 15 with inherited bone marrow failure, due to receive a stem cell transplant. The chain has TRBV13 and TRBJ2-7, with TRBD2 matching 9 bases. Material: PBMCs, obtained before TCRalphabeta/CD19-depleted stem cell transplant. DNA of the CDR3: TGTGCCAGCAGCTTCGCCACTAGCGGGTGGATCGAGCAGTACTTC. This codes for CASSFATSGWIEQYF. The full variable domain, in which reference TRBV13 and TRBJ2-7 provide the parts outside the CDR3, is AAGVIQSPRHLIKEKRETATLKCYPIPRHDTVYWYQQGPGQDPQFLISFYEKMQSDKGSIPDRFSAQQFSDYHSELNMSSLELGDSALYFCASSFATSGWIEQYFGPGTRLTVT.